The 3 T cell receptor beta chains listed next were all sequenced from one sample in a study of T-cell memory formation after mild COVID-19. One entry per CDR3 protein results from TCRdb running MiXCR on the 5' RACE reads. The sample gives about 180,000 distinct CDR3 sequences, roughly 18% of which show up once; 3% to 4% is in the top ten. The material sequenced was PBMCs or a T cell subset sorted from them (not recorded which). The receptors shown here come from a man aged 18-30 years who had mild COVID-19 (a few samples of this study predate the infection). Cell type and time point are not known.

Only a few counts were recorded for this clonotype. The chain couples TRBV19 to TRBJ2-2; either TRBD1 or TRBD2 may supply D (5 bases each). V lost 3 bases, J lost 5 bases, and 10 bases lay in between. The CDR3 totals 14 residues. In germline, CDR1 is LNHDA, CDR2 SQIVND (reference sequence). DNA of the CDR3: TGTGCCAGTAGTATGGGACCACAAACCGGGGAGCTGTTTTTT. It specifies CASSMGPQTGELFF.

In this sample, this clonotype turned up a few times. The J gene is TRBJ1-4, the V gene TRBV11-1; D uncertain. The CDR3 consists of 11 residues. Germline CDR1 SGHAT, CDR2 FQDESV (reference sequence). V was cut by 5 bases and J by 8 bases, with 6 bases left in between. The CDR3 sequence is CASSNREKLFF. In nucleotides, the CDR3 is TGTGCCAGCAGCAACCGCGAAAAACTGTTTTTT.

Ten or more counts support this clonotype. The chain is built from TRBV7-8 and TRBJ2-2; 7 nucleotides match TRBD1. This CDR3 is 14 amino acids long. J was trimmed by 1 base and V by 6 bases; bases with no gene match: 2. Germline V gene lookup returns CDR1 SGHVS and CDR2 FQNEAQ. The CDR3 region is CASSRQGNTGELFF. As DNA, the CDR3 is TGTGCCAGCAGTCGACAGGGGAACACCGGGGAGCTGTTTTTT.